These 11 T cell receptor beta chains originate from one sample sequenced in a study of T cell responses to AZD1222 COVID-19 vaccine (dated by TCRdb to the early 2020s). The sample's time point, from its label and the paper: about 28 days (+/-7) after the second vaccine dose. The library was built by means of the immunoSEQ multiplex PCR assay. The clones in this table, taken by TCRdb from immuneACCESS, are in-frame only. Not every clone is retained; where verified, under half of the shortfall comes from an unresolved V gene, and the cause of the rest is unknown. Counted in this sample were about 120,000 clones; about 88% of them appeared once. The top ten clones comprise about 4% of the sample. The sample here was peripheral blood, taken 28 days after the second AZD1222 dose. These receptors originate from an adult who received the AZD1222 COVID-19 vaccine.

The chain has TRBV5-4 and TRBJ2-7; 10 nucleotides line up with TRBD1. Germline V gene data show CDR1 as SGHNT and CDR2 as YYREEE (reference sequence). Trimming at V came to 4 bases and at J to 3 bases, leaving 4 bases not matched to a gene. The CDR3 has 14 amino acids. CDR3 DNA sequence: TGTGCCAGCAGCGCCGACAGGGGGCGCTACGAGCAGTACTTC. As protein: CASSADRGRYEQYF.

The chain joins TRBV5-6 to TRBJ2-1, with TRBD2 matching 14 bases. The CDR3 contains 13 residues. The germline V gene encodes CDR1 SGHDT and CDR2 YYEEEE. J was trimmed by 15 bases and V by 6 bases; bases with no gene match: 8. The CDR3 DNA reads TGTGCCAGCACCCCGGGACTAGCGGGGGTAGGGTTCTTC. It codes for CASTPGLAGVGFF.

This clone was seen a few times. The chain employs TRBV6-1 and TRBJ1-6; 7 nucleotides align to TRBD1. CDR3 length: 14 residues. Unmatched junction bases numbered 6, after V lost 3 bases and J lost 10 bases. Germline CDR1 MNHNS, CDR2 SASEGT. In DNA form, the CDR3 reads TGTGCCAGCAGTGACCGACAGGGTCCCTCACCCCTCCACTTT. It specifies CASSDRQGPSPLHF.

The rearrangement uses TRBV5-5 and TRBJ1-5; TRBD1 agrees at 7 bases. V lost 4 bases to trimming and J lost 7 bases; unmatched junction nucleotides: 17. Germline CDR1 SGHKS, CDR2 YYEKEE (reference sequence). This CDR3 comprises 17 residues. The CDR3 DNA is TGTGCCAGCAGCCCAGTAATTCGACAGACAGGGAGCCAGCCCCAGCATTTT. Protein: CASSPVIRQTGSQPQHF.

The chain is built from TRBV12-3 or TRBV12-4 and TRBJ1-2; 7 nucleotides line up with TRBD1. V lost 1 base and J lost 8; bases outside the gene matches: 4. The CDR3 has 13 amino acids. DNA of the CDR3: TGTGCCAGCAGTTTAGGGGTAGGGGGCGGCTACACCTTC. This translates into CASSLGVGGGYTF.

The chain is built from TRBV7-8 and TRBJ1-2, with D perhaps TRBD1 (5 bases). The CDR3 is 17 residues long. V lost 1 base and J lost 2, with 17 bases in between. Germline values: CDR1 SGHVS, CDR2 FQNEAQ. The CDR3 sequence is CASSLEGMGRSNYGYTF. CDR3 coding DNA: TGTGCCAGCAGCTTAGAGGGGATGGGAAGGTCAAACTATGGCTACACCTTC.

The chain has TRBV7-8 and TRBJ2-7, with D tentatively TRBD1 (7 bases). The germline CDR1 and CDR2 sequences are SGHVS and FQNEAQ. V shed 0 bases and J shed 7 bases, with 19 bases lying between them. The CDR3 sequence is 16 residues long. CDR3 coding DNA: TGTGCCAGCAGCTTAGCCTCGACAGGGCCCCGGGGGGAGCAGTACTTC. Translated: CASSLASTGPRGEQYF.

The chain couples TRBV30 to TRBJ2-2; D perhaps matches TRBD2 (5 bases). Germline-derived CDR1 and CDR2 are GTSNPN and SVGIG (reference sequence). The CDR3 spans 15 residues. The V end was cut by 1 base, the J end by 4 bases, with 13 bases between. CDR3 loop: CAWSAEGRPTGELFF. Here the CDR3 DNA reads TGTGCCTGGAGTGCAGAGGGCCGGCCCACCGGGGAGCTGTTTTTT.

The chain has TRBV21-1 and TRBJ2-4; the table calls TRBD2, which could not be checked here. TRBV21-1 is reported as a pseudogene. This CDR3 has 16 residues. The CDR3 protein is CASSKDKREPVNIQYF. In DNA, the CDR3 is TGTGCCAGCAGCAAGGACAAGCGGGAGCCCGTGAACATTCAGTACTTC.

This clone has just one count. This chain's CDR3 is CASRLQSLSSYNEQFF. CDR3 nucleotides: TGTGCCAGCAGACTGCAGTCCCTCAGCTCCTACAATGAGCAGTTCTTC. This rearrangement joins TRBV27 to TRBJ2-1; D unresolved. Per germline, CDR1 MNHEY and CDR2 SMNVEV (reference sequence). The V end was cut by 6 bases, the J end by 0 bases, with 15 bases between. There are 16 residues in the CDR3.

The chain uses TRBV5-4 and TRBJ2-2; a weak D match, TRBD1 (5 bases). CDR3 length: 16 amino acids. Germline V CDR1 and CDR2: SGHNT, YYREEE (reference sequence). The germline V and J ends were trimmed by 0 bases and 5 bases, with 14 bases remaining between them. The CDR3 DNA is TGTGCCAGCAGCTTGGACGGTCAGGGTGGTACCGGGGAGCTGTTTTTT. Its translation is CASSLDGQGGTGELFF.